The 2 T cell receptor beta chains given below trace back to one sample, sequenced in a study of T cell changes during pregnancy in multiple sclerosis. TCRdb's table, derived via immunoSEQ multiplex PCR, lists solely in-frame clones and lacks some. Counted here are 70,000 to 95,000 clones, approximately 90% occurring once; the ten biggest clones make up roughly 2%. Sample: peripheral blood, taken in the second trimester of pregnancy. The receptors originated from a female donor in good health, enrolled as a control in a pregnancy study.

The chain joins TRBV11-2 to TRBJ1-1; D is unclear. Germline V gene sequence: CDR1 SGHAT, CDR2 FQNNGV. V lost 4 bases to trimming and J lost 4 bases, with 10 bases between them. The CDR3 sequence is 13 residues long. The CDR3 is CASSSTRGTEAFF. The CDR3 DNA follows: TGTGCCAGCAGCTCCACGCGCGGCACTGAAGCTTTCTTT. The full variable domain, completed using reference TRBV11-2 and TRBJ1-1, is EAGVAQSPRYKIIEKRQSVAFWCNPISGHATLYWYQQILGQGPKLLIQFQNNGVVDDSQLPKDRFSAERLKGVDSTLKIQPAKLEDSAVYLCASSSTRGTEAFFGQGTRLTVV.

This clone was seen once. V usage is TRBV7-9 and J usage is TRBJ1-4, with D possibly matching TRBD1 (6 bases). V lost 2 bases and J lost 7, with 14 bases in between. CDR1 is SEHNR and CDR2 is FQNEAQ in the germline V gene (reference sequence). The CDR3 extends over 15 amino acids. CDR3 protein: CASSLRGGAGEKLFF. As DNA, the CDR3 is TGTGCCAGCAGCTTACGCGGGGGGGCGGGTGAAAAACTGTTTTTT.